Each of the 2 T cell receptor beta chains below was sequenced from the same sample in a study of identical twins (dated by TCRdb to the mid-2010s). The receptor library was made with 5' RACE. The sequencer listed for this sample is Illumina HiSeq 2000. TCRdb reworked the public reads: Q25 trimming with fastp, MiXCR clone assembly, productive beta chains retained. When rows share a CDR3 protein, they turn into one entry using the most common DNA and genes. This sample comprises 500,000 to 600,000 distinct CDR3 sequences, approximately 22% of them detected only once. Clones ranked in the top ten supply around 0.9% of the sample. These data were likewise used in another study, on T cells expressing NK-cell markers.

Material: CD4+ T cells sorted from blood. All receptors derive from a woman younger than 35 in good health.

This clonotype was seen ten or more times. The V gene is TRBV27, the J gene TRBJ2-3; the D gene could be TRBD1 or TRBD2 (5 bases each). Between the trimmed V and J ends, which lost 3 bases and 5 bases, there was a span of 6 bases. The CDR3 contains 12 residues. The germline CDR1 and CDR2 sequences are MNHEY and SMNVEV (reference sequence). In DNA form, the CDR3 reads TGTGCCAGCAGTTTTGGGGGAGATACGCAGTATTTT. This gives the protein CASSFGGDTQYF.

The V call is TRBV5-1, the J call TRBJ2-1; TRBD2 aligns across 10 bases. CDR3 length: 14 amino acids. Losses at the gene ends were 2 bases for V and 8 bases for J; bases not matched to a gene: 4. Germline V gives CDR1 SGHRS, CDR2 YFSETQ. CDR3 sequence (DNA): TGCGCCAGCAGCTTCGTAGCGGGGGGCGATGAGCAGTTCTTC. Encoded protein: CASSFVAGGDEQFF.